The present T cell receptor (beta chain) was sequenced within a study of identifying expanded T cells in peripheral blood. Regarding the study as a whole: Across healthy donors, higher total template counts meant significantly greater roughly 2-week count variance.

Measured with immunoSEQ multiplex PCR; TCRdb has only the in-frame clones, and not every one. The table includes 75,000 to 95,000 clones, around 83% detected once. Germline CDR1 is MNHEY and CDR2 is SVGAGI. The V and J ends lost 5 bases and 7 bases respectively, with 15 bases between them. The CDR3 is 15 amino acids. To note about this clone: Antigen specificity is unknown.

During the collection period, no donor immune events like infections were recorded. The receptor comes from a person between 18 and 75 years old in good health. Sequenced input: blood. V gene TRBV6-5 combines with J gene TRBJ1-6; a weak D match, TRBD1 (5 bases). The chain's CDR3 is CASSQGFWGNSPLHF. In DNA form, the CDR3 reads TGTGCCAGCAGTCAGGGATTCTGGGGAAATTCACCCCTCCACTTT.